This T cell receptor (beta chain) emerged from a study of blood T cell repertoires in COVID-19. Profiling relied on immunoSEQ multiplex PCR, and the TCRdb table lists in-frame clones only, not all of them. The table records 45,000 to 65,000 clones, approximately 91% of them present only once. V shed 5 bases and J shed 1 base, with 4 bases lying between them. CDR3 length: 11 amino acids. CDR1 is SGHKS, CDR2 YYEKEE, per germline (reference sequence). The receptor's source is a man over 45 with acute or convalescent COVID-19. This chain joins TRBV5-5 and TRBJ2-7; no clear D gene. Sequenced input: peripheral blood. The CDR3 spells CASRTSYEQYF. The CDR3 DNA reads as TGTGCCAGCAGGACTTCCTACGAGCAGTACTTC.